Presented here are 9 T cell receptor beta chains from one specimen sequenced in a study of T cell responses to AZD1222 COVID-19 vaccine. Profiled with immunoSEQ multiplex PCR; TCRdb holds only in-frame clones, not every one. The sample shows 110,000 to 150,000 clones, 88% of them seen only once. The specimen comprised peripheral blood, sampled 28 days after the second AZD1222 dose. These TCRs come from an adult who received the AZD1222 COVID-19 vaccine.

The CDR3 loop is CASSLGPTATDTQYF. CDR3 nucleotides: TGTGCCAGCAGCTTGGGGCCAACAGCCACAGATACGCAGTATTTT. The genes are TRBV5-4 and TRBJ2-3; D is uncertain. The germline V gene encodes CDR1 SGHNT and CDR2 YYREEE (reference sequence). This CDR3 spans 15 amino acids. V lost 0 bases and J lost 2, with 10 bases in between.

This chain joins TRBV5-1 and TRBJ2-7; 7 bases map to TRBD1. The trim removed 4 bases at V and 4 bases at J, leaving 17 bases unmatched. Germline CDR1 is SGHRS and CDR2 is YFSETQ. The CDR3 runs 17 residues. The CDR3 sequence: CASSPGVQGRRQYEQYF. CDR3 DNA: TGCGCCAGCAGCCCGGGCGTACAGGGGCGGCGGCAGTACGAGCAGTACTTC.

The chain uses TRBV7-3 and TRBJ2-3; unclear D gene. The length of the CDR3 is 13 residues. V lost 5 bases, J lost 4 bases, and 10 bases lay in between. The germline V gene encodes CDR1 SGHTA and CDR2 FQGTGA. In nucleotides, the CDR3 is TGTGCCAGCAGCAAAGAGAGATCAGATACGCAGTATTTT. It codes for CASSKERSDTQYF.

The gene calls are TRBV18 and TRBJ1-1, with D perhaps TRBD1 (5 bases). The CDR3 contains 15 residues. Germline loops: CDR1 KGHSH, CDR2 LQKENI. V was cut by 3 bases and J by 0 bases, with 11 bases left in between. The CDR3, as DNA: TGTGCCAGCTCACCTCAAGGGACTGTGAACACTGAAGCTTTCTTT. Amino acids: CASSPQGTVNTEAFF.

The chain joins TRBV11-2 to TRBJ2-1; perhaps TRBD2 as D (5 bases). The CDR3 is 13 amino acids. V was clipped by 5 bases and J by 6 bases, with 11 bases between them. From germline, CDR1 is SGHAT and CDR2 FQNNGV. CDR3 DNA: TGTGCCAGCAGCCCGGAGGCTATCAATGAGCAGTTCTTC. Amino acids: CASSPEAINEQFF.

The rearrangement joins TRBV9 to TRBJ1-1, with no clear D. The CDR3 runs to 15 residues. Trimming removed 0 bases from V and 5 bases from J, with 14 bases in between. Germline CDR1 and CDR2: SGDLS and YYNGEE. CDR3 DNA sequence: TGTGCCAGCAGCGTAGCCGGGAAGGGAGGGACTGAAGCTTTCTTT. It translates to CASSVAGKGGTEAFF.

V usage is TRBV5-1 and J usage is TRBJ1-2; D gene unclear. Per the germline V gene, CDR1 is SGHRS and CDR2 is YFSETQ. The CDR3 sequence is 14 residues long. Between the trimmed V and J ends, which lost 4 bases and 3 bases, there was a span of 13 bases. This CDR3 is CASSPIDQDYGYTF. CDR3 DNA sequence: TGCGCCAGCAGCCCTATAGATCAGGACTATGGCTACACCTTC.

This sequence joins TRBV5-1 and TRBJ2-2; maybe TRBD1 (7 bases). CDR3 size: 16 residues. From germline, CDR1 is SGHRS and CDR2 YFSETQ. Trimming shortened V by 0 bases and J by 4 bases, and 13 bases separated the two germline ends. CDR3 protein: CASSLAGQGGTGELFF. CDR3 coding DNA: TGCGCCAGCAGCTTGGCCGGTCAGGGGGGCACCGGGGAGCTGTTTTTT.

The V call is TRBV30, the J call TRBJ1-2, with 9 positions matching TRBD1. V was clipped by 3 bases and J by 4 bases; unmatched bases: 6. The CDR3 loop spans 14 amino acids. Germline loops: CDR1 GTSNPN, CDR2 SVGIG (reference sequence). The DNA of the CDR3 is TGTGCCTGGAGAGGACAGGGGATAGTCTATGGCTACACCTTC. Amino acids: CAWRGQGIVYGYTF.